This TCR beta chain comes out of a study of Tregs in tolerant kidney transplant recipients. Overall study context: The nonmyeloablative bone marrow transplants came from related graft donors, with transient mixed chimerism. Study results and caveats: Tolerant patients' donor-specific Tregs expanded beyond overall Tregs, suggesting antigen-driven growth. Biological reproducibility was not directly addressed, but technical replication error appeared minimal.

The method was immunoSEQ multiplex PCR; TCRdb's version includes in-frame clones alone and lacks a portion of them. The repertoire holds 100,000 to 130,000 clones, with 90% as singletons. CD4+CD25+CD127- Tregs, CD4+CD25- non-Tregs, CD4 and CD8 cells were sorted. Points on this clone: The antigen is not known.

The origin of this receptor is a human donor who received a combined kidney and bone marrow transplant. The sequenced sample was CD4+ T cells from blood, obtained before the transplant.

Here the CDR3 DNA reads TGTGCCAGTAGCCCCGACGGGTCCTTGCGTGGCTACACCTTC. Translation gives CASSPDGSLRGYTF. The chain carries TRBV19 and TRBJ1-2; D not resolved. V lost 6 bases and J lost 7, with 18 bases in between. The CDR3 has 14 residues. Germline CDR1 reads LNHDA; CDR2 reads SQIVND (reference sequence).